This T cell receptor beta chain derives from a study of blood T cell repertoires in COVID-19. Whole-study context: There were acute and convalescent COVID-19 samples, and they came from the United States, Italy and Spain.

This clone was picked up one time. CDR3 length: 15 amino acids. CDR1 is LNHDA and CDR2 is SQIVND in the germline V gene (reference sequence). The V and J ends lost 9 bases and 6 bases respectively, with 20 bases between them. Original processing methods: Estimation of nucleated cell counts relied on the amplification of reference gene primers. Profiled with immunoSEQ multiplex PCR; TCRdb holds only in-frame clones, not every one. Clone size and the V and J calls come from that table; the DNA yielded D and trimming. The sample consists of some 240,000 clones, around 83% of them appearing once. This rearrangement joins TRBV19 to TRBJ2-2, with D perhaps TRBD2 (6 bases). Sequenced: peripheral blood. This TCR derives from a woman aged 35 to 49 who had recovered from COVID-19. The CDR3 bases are TGTGCCAGCCGAGGAGGGCAGGGTGCCCCCGGGGAGCTGTTTTTT. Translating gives CASRGGQGAPGELFF.